Listed here are 11 T cell receptor beta chains from one sample, sequenced in a study of blood T cell repertoires in COVID-19. The repertoire was sequenced with immunoSEQ multiplex PCR; TCRdb's copy has only in-frame clones and lacks some. The sample has 230,000 or so clones; 90% are singletons. Sequencing used peripheral blood. The receptor source for this set is a woman aged 55-75 years with COVID-19, enrolled during active disease.

V gene TRBV20-1 combines with J gene TRBJ1-5; TRBD1 is a possible D gene (5 bases). The CDR3 covers 13 residues. Germline V CDR1 and CDR2: DFQATT, SNEGSKA (reference sequence). Trimming took off 3 bases at V and 4 bases at J, with 10 bases between the two ends. The CDR3 loop is CSASDGGNQPQHF. CDR3 nucleotides: TGCAGTGCTAGTGACGGGGGAAATCAGCCCCAGCATTTT.

The rearrangement links TRBV9 to TRBJ2-1; maybe TRBD2 (5 bases). CDR1 and CDR2 from the germline V gene are SGDLS and YYNGEE. With 0 bases removed from V and 9 bases from J, the gap between germline ends came to 10 bases. The CDR3 is 13 amino acids. CDR3 residues: CASSVDPRGEQFF. CDR3 in DNA: TGTGCCAGCAGCGTAGATCCCCGGGGTGAGCAGTTCTTC.

The rearrangement joins TRBV18 to TRBJ1-3; TRBD1 matches at 8 bases. The CDR3 loop spans 15 amino acids. Germline V gives CDR1 KGHSH, CDR2 LQKENI. V trimming: 0 bases; J trimming: 6 bases; junction bases outside the gene matches: 4. CDR3 sequence reads: CASSPPPGGENTIYF. CDR3 sequence (DNA): TGTGCCAGCTCACCACCGCCAGGGGGCGAAAACACCATATATTTT.

This chain joins TRBV4-1 and TRBJ2-2; TRBD1 matches at 8 bases. Germline CDR1 and CDR2: MGHRA and YSYEKL. J gave up 0 bases and V 3 bases, and 3 bases lay outside the gene matches. The CDR3 covers 16 residues. The CDR3 sequence: CASSQVQGANTGELFF. CDR3 in DNA: TGCGCCAGCAGCCAGGTACAGGGGGCGAACACCGGGGAGCTGTTTTTT.

The V gene is TRBV6-5, the J gene TRBJ1-1; D ambiguous. The germline CDR1 and CDR2 sequences are MNHEY and SVGAGI. The CDR3 runs to 14 residues. V gave up 8 bases and J gave up 0 bases, with 13 bases separating them. CDR3 nucleotide sequence: TGTGCCAGCCGGCCAGAAGCGATGAACACTGAAGCTTTCTTT. Its translation: CASRPEAMNTEAFF.

The chain combines TRBV15 with TRBJ2-2; D gene uncertain. Germline V gene data show CDR1 as LNHNV and CDR2 as YYDKDF (reference sequence). With 6 bases removed from V and 4 bases from J, the gap between germline ends came to 15 bases. This CDR3 contains 15 residues. The CDR3 DNA sequence: TGTGCCACCAGAACGCTACCCCAGCGCACCGGGGAGCTGTTTTTT. Translating gives CATRTLPQRTGELFF.

This rearrangement joins TRBV6-5 to TRBJ1-2, with D possibly being TRBD1 (5 bases). Between the trimmed V and J ends, which lost 0 bases and 8 bases, there was a span of 13 bases. The CDR3 contains 14 residues. Germline V gene data show CDR1 as MNHEY and CDR2 as SVGAGI. CDR3 amino acids: CASSYSSRQRGYTF. The CDR3 nucleotides are TGTGCCAGCAGTTACTCGAGTCGACAGCGAGGCTACACCTTC.

The J gene is TRBJ1-2, the V gene TRBV4-3, with 7 bases that match TRBD1. With V trimmed by 1 base and J by 4 bases, 15 bases remained unmatched. In germline, CDR1 is LGHNA, CDR2 YSLEER. The CDR3 is made up of 18 amino acids. CDR3 sequence reads: CASSQAKSRTGRGYGYTF. CDR3 coding DNA: TGCGCCAGCAGCCAAGCGAAAAGTAGGACAGGACGAGGCTATGGCTACACCTTC.

The rearrangement links TRBV4-1 to TRBJ2-4, with TRBD1 matching over 7 bases. Germline-derived CDR1 and CDR2 are MGHRA and YSYEKL. The V gene end was trimmed by 4 bases and the J gene end by 3 bases; junction bases not matched to a gene: 15. This CDR3 is built from 18 residues. CDR3 coding DNA: TGCGCCAGCAGCCCGACGAACCGGGACAGTTCTAACAAAAACATTCAGTACTTC. It codes for CASSPTNRDSSNKNIQYF.

The chain joins TRBV4-1 to TRBJ2-2; no clear D gene. Trimming shortened V by 1 base and J by 5 bases, and 8 bases separated the two germline ends. CDR3 length: 14 amino acids. Per germline, CDR1 MGHRA and CDR2 YSYEKL. The CDR3 nucleotides are TGCGCCAGCAGCCAAGTCCCAGAAACCGGGGAGCTGTTTTTT. Amino acid sequence: CASSQVPETGELFF.

This clone was detected once. The chain couples TRBV6-5 to TRBJ1-1, with 8 bases matching TRBD1. The CDR3 length is 14 residues. CDR1 and CDR2 (germline): MNHEY, SVGAGI. Unmatched junction bases numbered 6, after V lost 7 bases and J lost 2 bases. CDR3 in DNA: TGTGCCAGCACCCCAGGGGGCTTAAACACTGAAGCTTTCTTT. Translated: CASTPGGLNTEAFF.